The clone carrying this TCR beta chain has only a few counts. The data are from a study of T cell repertoires in cytomegalovirus infection. On the study more broadly: Carrying CMV and the relevant HLA type showed in public TCR beta signatures.

TCRdb independently ran MiXCR on the reads; one entry per CDR3 protein. This table has 350,000 to 550,000 distinct CDR3 sequences, roughly 31% appearing once. The clonotype was recovered from a human donor in good health (CMV status not recorded). Some clones in this sample may be carry-over from other donors' samples. Material: PBMCs.

Written as DNA, the CDR3 is TGTGCCAGCAGTGGACTAGCGGGGGGGCTACATGAGCAGTTCTTC. As protein: CASSGLAGGLHEQFF. The V gene is TRBV2, the J gene TRBJ2-1; 14 nucleotides match TRBD2. V shed 4 bases, J shed 8 bases, and the junction held 4 bases outside the gene matches. The CDR3 sequence is 15 residues long. Per germline, CDR1 SNHLY and CDR2 FYNNEI. Full variable domain (outside the CDR3, taken from reference TRBV2 and TRBJ2-1): EPEVTQTPSHQVTQMGQEVILRCVPISNHLYFYWYRQILGQKVEFLVSFYNNEISEKSEIFDDQFSVERPDGSNFTLKIRSTKLEDSAMYFCASSGLAGGLHEQFFGPGTRLTVL.